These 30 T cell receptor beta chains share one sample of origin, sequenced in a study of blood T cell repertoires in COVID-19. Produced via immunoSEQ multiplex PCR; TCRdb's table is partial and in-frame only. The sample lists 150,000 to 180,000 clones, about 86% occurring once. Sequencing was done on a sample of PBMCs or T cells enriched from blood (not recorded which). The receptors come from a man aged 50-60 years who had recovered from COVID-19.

CDR3 DNA: TGTGCCAGCAGTTACTCGACAGCGCGTTATTCACCCCTCCACTTT. Translated: CASSYSTARYSPLHF. This chain joins TRBV6-5 and TRBJ1-6; the D gene is possibly TRBD1 (5 bases). Germline V gene sequence: CDR1 MNHEY, CDR2 SVGAGI. The germline V and J ends were trimmed by 0 bases and 8 bases, with 11 bases remaining between them. The CDR3 runs 15 residues.

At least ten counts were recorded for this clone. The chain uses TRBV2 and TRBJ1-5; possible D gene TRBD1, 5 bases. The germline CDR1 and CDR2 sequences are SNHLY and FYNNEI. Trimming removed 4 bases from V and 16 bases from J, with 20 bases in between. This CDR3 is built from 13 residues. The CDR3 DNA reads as TGTGCCAGCAGTGTGGCGGCCTCGAACAGGAACCATTTT. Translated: CASSVAASNRNHF.

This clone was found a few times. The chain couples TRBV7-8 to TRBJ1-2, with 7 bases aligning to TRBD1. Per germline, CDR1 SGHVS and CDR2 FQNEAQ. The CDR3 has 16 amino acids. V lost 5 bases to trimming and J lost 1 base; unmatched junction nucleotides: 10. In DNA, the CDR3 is TGTGCCAGCAGCCTACAAAGGACAGGAGTTAACTATGGCTACACCTTC. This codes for CASSLQRTGVNYGYTF.

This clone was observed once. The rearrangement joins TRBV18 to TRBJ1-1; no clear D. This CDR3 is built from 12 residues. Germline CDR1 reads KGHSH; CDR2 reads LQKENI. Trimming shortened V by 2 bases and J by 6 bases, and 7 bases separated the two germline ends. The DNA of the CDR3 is TGTGCCAGCTCACCAGTCGGGGCTGAAGCTTTCTTT. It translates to CASSPVGAEAFF.

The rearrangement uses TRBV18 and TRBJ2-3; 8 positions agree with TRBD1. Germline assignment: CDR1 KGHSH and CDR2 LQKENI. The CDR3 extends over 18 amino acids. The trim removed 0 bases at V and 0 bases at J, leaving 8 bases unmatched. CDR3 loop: CASSPPNDRGISTDTQYF. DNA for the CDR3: TGTGCCAGCTCACCACCGAATGACAGGGGCATTAGCACAGATACGCAGTATTTT.

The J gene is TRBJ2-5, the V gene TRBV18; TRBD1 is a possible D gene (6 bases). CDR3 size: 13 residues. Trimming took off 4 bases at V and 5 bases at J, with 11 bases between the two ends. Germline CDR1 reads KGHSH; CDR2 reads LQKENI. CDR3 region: CASSLQGWETQYF. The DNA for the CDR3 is TGTGCCAGCTCACTACAGGGTTGGGAGACCCAGTACTTC.

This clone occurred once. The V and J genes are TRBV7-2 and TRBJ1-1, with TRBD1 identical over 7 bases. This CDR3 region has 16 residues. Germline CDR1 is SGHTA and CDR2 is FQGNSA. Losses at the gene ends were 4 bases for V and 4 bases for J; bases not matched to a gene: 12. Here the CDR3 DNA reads TGTGCCAGCAGCTCACGAGCATCAACAGGGGTCACTGAAGCTTTCTTT. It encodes CASSSRASTGVTEAFF.

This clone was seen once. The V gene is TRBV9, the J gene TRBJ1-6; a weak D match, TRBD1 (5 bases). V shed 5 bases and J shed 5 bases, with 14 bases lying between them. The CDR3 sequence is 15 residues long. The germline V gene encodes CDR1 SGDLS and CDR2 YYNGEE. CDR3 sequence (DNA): TGTGCCAGCAGTTTGGGGACTGAGGATAATTCACCCCTCCACTTT. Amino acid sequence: CASSLGTEDNSPLHF. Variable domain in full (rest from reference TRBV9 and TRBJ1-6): DSGVTQTPKHLITATGQRVTLRCSPRSGDLSVYWYQQSLDQGLQFLIQYYNGEERAKGNILERFSAQQFPDLHSELNLSSLELGDSALYFCASSLGTEDNSPLHFGNGTRLTVT.

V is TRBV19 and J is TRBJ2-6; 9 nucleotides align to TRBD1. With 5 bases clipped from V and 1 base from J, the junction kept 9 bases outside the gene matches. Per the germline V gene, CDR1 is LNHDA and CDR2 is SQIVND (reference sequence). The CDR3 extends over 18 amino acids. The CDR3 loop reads CASSPRPGTGSGANVLTF. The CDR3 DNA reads TGTGCCAGTAGTCCACGTCCCGGGACAGGGTCTGGGGCCAACGTCCTGACTTTC.

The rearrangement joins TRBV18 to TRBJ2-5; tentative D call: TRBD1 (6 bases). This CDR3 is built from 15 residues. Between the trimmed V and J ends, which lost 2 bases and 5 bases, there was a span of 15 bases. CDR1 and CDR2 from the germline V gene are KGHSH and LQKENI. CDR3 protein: CASSPSFYRAETQYF. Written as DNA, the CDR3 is TGTGCCAGCTCACCATCTTTCTACAGGGCCGAGACCCAGTACTTC.

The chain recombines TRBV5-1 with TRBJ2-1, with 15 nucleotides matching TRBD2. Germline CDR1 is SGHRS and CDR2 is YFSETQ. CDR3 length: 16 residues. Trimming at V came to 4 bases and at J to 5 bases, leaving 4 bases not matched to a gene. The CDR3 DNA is TGCGCCAGCAGCCCAGGACTAGCGGGGGGGAACAATGAGCAGTTCTTC. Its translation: CASSPGLAGGNNEQFF.

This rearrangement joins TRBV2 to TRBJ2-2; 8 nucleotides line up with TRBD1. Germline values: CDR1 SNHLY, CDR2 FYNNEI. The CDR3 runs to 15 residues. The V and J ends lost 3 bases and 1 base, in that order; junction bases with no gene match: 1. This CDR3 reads CASSEGQVNTGELFF. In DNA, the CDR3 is TGTGCCAGCAGTGAGGGACAGGTGAACACCGGGGAGCTGTTTTTT.

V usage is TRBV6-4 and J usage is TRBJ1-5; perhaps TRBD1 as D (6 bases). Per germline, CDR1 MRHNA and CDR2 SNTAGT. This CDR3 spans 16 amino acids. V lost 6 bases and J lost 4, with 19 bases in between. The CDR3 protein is CASRYNNRARNQPQHF. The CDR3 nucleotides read TGTGCCAGCAGGTACAACAACAGGGCTAGAAATCAGCCCCAGCATTTT.

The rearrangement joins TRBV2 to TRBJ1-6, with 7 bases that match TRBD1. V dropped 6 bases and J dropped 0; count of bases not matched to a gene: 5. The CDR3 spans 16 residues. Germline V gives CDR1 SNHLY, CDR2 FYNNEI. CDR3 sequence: CASSDRVRSYNSPLHF. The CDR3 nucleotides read TGTGCCAGCAGCGACAGGGTGCGCTCCTATAATTCACCCCTCCACTTT.

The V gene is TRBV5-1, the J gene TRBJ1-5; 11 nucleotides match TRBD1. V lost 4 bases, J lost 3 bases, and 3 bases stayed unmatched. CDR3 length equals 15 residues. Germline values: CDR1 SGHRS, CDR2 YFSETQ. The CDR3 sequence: CASSRGQGVNQPQHF. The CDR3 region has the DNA TGCGCCAGCAGCCGGGGACAGGGGGTCAATCAGCCCCAGCATTTT.

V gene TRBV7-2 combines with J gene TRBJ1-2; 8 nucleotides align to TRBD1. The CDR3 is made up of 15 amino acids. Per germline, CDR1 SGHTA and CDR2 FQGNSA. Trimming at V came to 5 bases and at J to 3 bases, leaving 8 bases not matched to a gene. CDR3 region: CASSVEDRDYYGYTF. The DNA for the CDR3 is TGTGCCAGCAGCGTAGAGGACAGGGATTACTATGGCTACACCTTC.

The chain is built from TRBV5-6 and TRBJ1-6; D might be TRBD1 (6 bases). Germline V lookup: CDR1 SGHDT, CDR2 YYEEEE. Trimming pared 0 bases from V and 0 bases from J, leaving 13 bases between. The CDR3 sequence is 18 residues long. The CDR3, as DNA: TGTGCCAGCAGCTTGGGTGTAACAGGGAGCTCCTATAATTCACCCCTCCACTTT. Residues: CASSLGVTGSSYNSPLHF.

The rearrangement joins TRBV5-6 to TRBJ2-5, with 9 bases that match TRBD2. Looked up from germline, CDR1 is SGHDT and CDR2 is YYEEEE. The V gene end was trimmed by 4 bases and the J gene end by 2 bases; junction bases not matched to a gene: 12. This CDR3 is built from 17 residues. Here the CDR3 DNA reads TGTGCCAGCAGCCCCCGGGGTGGCGGGGGGGCTCAAGAGACCCAGTACTTC. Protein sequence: CASSPRGGGGAQETQYF.

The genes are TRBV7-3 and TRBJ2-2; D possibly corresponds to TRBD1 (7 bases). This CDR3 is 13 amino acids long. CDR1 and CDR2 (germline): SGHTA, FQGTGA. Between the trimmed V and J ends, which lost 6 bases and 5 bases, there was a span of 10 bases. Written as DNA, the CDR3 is TGTGCCAGCAGGGAGGGACAGACCGGGGAGCTGTTTTTT. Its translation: CASREGQTGELFF.

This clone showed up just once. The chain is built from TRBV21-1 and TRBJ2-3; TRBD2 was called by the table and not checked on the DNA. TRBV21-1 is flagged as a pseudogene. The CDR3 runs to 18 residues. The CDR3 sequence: CASSKANRTSGGTDTQYF. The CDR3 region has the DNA TGTGCCAGCAGCAAAGCCAACCGGACTAGCGGGGGAACAGATACGCAGTATTTT.

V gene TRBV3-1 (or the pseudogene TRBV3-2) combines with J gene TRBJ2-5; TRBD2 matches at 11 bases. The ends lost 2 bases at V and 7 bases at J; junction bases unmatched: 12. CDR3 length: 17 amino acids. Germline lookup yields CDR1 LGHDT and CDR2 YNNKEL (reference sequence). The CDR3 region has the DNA TGTGCCAGCAGCCAAAAGGGGTTTCTAGCGGGGGGAGTGACCCAGTACTTC. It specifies CASSQKGFLAGGVTQYF.

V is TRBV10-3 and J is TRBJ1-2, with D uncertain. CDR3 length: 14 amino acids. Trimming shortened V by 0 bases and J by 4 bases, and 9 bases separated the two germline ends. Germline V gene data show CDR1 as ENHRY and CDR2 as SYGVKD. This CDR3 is CAISESQITYGYTF. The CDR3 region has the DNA TGTGCCATCAGTGAGTCGCAGATTACCTATGGCTACACCTTC.

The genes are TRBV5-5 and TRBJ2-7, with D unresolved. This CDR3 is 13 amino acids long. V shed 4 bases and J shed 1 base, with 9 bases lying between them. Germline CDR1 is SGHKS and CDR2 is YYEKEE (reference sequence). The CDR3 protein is CASSPQASYEQYF. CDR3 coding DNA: TGTGCCAGCAGCCCTCAGGCATCCTACGAGCAGTACTTC.

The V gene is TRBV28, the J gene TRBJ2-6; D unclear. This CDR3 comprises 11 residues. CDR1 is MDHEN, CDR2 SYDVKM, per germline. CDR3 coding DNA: TGTGCTAGCTCTGGGGCCAACGTCCTGACTTTC. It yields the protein CASSGANVLTF.

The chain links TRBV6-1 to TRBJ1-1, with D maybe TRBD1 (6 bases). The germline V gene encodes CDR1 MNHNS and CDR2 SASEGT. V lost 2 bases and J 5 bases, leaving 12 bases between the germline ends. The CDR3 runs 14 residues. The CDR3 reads CASSEQGFGTEAFF. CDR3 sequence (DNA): TGTGCCAGCAGTGAACAGGGGTTCGGGACTGAAGCTTTCTTT.

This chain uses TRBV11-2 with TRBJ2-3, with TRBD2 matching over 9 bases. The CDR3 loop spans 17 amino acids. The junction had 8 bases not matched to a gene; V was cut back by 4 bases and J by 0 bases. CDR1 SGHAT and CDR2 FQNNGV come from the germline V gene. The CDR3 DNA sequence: TGTGCCAGCAGCTCCAGACTAAGCGGGGGGAGCACAGATACGCAGTATTTT. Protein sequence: CASSSRLSGGSTDTQYF.

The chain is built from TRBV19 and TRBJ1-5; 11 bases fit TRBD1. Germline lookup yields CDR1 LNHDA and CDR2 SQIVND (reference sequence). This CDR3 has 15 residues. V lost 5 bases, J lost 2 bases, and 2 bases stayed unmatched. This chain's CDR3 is CASSWGQGGNQPQHF. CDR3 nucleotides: TGTGCCAGTAGTTGGGGACAGGGGGGCAATCAGCCCCAGCATTTT.

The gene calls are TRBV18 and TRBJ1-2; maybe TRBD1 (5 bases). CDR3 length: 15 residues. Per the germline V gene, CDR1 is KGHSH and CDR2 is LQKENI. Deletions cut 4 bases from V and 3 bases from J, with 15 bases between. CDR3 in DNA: TGTGCCAGCTCACAGCGGGGGACCTCTGACTATGGCTACACCTTC. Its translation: CASSQRGTSDYGYTF.

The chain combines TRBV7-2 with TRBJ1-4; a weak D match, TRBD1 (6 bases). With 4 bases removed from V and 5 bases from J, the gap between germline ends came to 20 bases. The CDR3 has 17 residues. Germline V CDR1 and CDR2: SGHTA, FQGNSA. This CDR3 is CASSSRQANPGNEKLFF. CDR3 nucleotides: TGTGCCAGCAGCTCCCGACAGGCCAACCCGGGGAATGAAAAACTGTTTTTT.

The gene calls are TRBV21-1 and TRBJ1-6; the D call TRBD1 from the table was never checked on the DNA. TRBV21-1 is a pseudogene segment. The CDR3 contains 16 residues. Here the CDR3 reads CASSAPGTGGNSPLHF. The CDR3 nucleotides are TGTGCCAGCAGCGCCCCCGGGACAGGGGGTAATTCACCCCTCCACTTT.